The rows below give T cell receptor beta chains drawn from one sample of a study of T cell repertoires in cytomegalovirus infection. TCRdb re-called the reads with MiXCR, one entry per CDR3 protein. This repertoire shows roughly 990,000 distinct CDR3 sequences, approximately 32% found once; its top ten account for around an eighth. These receptors lack a known antigen. The sequencing here drew on cultured CD8+ T cells from PBMCs, taken from culture after CMV antigen stimulation. These receptors were obtained from a human donor in good health (CMV status not recorded). Some clones in this sample may be carry-over from other donors' samples. CDR3s include the opening cysteine and the closing phenylalanine or tryptophan. A D gene is named only where the DNA matches it firmly. Only some rows state a clone size, as once, few, many or a class for expanded clones.

d_gene: -
j_gene: TRBJ1-3
abundance: -
v_gene: TRBV18
CDR3nt: TGTGCCACCATCGGATACCGGGGACGCTCTGGAAACACCATATATTTT
CDR3aa: CATIGYRGRSGNTIYF

d_gene: -
j_gene: TRBJ1-5
abundance: -
v_gene: TRBV6-2/TRBV6-3
CDR3nt: TGTGCCAGCAGTTACACCAGACGGGAGGGACGATCCAATCAGCCCCAGCATTTT
CDR3aa: CASSYTRREGRSNQPQHF

d_gene: TRBD1
j_gene: TRBJ1-2
abundance: few
v_gene: TRBV6-1
CDR3nt: TGTGCCGTACAGGGGGGGGATGGCTACACCTTC
CDR3aa: CAVQGGDGYTF

d_gene: -
j_gene: TRBJ1-2
abundance: few
v_gene: TRBV12-3/TRBV12-4
CDR3nt: TGTGCCAGCAGTTTAGCCGGGGGGCCTGGCTATGGCTACACCTTC
CDR3aa: CASSLAGGPGYGYTF

d_gene: TRBD1
j_gene: TRBJ1-2
abundance: -
v_gene: TRBV27
CDR3nt: TGTGCCAGCAGTTTACGATTGGGACAGGGCAACTATGGCTACACCTTC
CDR3aa: CASSLRLGQGNYGYTF

d_gene: -
j_gene: TRBJ2-7
abundance: once
v_gene: TRBV7-4
CDR3nt: TGTGCCAACAGCTTAGTGAGGGATGCCGAAATCCCCTACGAGCAGTACTTC
CDR3aa: CANSLVRDAEIPYEQYF

d_gene: -
j_gene: TRBJ2-1
abundance: -
v_gene: TRBV29-1
CDR3nt: TGCAGCGTTCAAATAGGGGGGAACCACTACAATGAGCAGTTCTTC
CDR3aa: CSVQIGGNHYNEQFF

d_gene: -
j_gene: TRBJ1-5
abundance: few
v_gene: TRBV6-2/TRBV6-3
CDR3nt: TGTGCCGGCAGTAGGAGGGCAGGTCAGCCCCAGCATTTT
CDR3aa: CAGSRRAGQPQHF

d_gene: -
j_gene: TRBJ2-1
abundance: -
v_gene: TRBV24-1
CDR3nt: TGTGCCACCAGTGATTTTTGGGCAAACAATGAGCAGTTCTTC
CDR3aa: CATSDFWANNEQFF

d_gene: -
j_gene: TRBJ2-7
abundance: many
v_gene: TRBV7-6
CDR3nt: TGTGCCAGCAGCCCGCCGGGACTCATGGTCGTGCAGTACTTC
CDR3aa: CASSPPGLMVVQYF

d_gene: TRBD2
j_gene: TRBJ2-2
abundance: few
v_gene: TRBV5-5
CDR3nt: TGTGCCGTTCGGGGGGACACCGGGGAGCTGTTTTTT
CDR3aa: CAVRGDTGELFF

d_gene: -
j_gene: TRBJ1-1
abundance: few
v_gene: TRBV12-3/TRBV12-4
CDR3nt: TGTGCCAGCAGTTCACAGGGATGGACTGAAGCTTTCTTT
CDR3aa: CASSSQGWTEAFF

d_gene: TRBD1
j_gene: TRBJ1-2
abundance: -
v_gene: TRBV24-1
CDR3nt: TGTGCCACCAGTGATTGGGACAGGGTCGATGGCTACACCTTC
CDR3aa: CATSDWDRVDGYTF

d_gene: TRBD1
j_gene: TRBJ1-5
abundance: -
v_gene: TRBV19
CDR3nt: TGTGCCAGTAGAGACACAGGGGGCGTTCCCTCCAATCAGCCCCAGCATTTT
CDR3aa: CASRDTGGVPSNQPQHF

d_gene: TRBD1
j_gene: TRBJ2-7
abundance: -
v_gene: TRBV7-9
CDR3nt: TGTGCCAGCAGCTTAGCCGAGACCGGGACAGGGTCGAATGAGCAGTACTTC
CDR3aa: CASSLAETGTGSNEQYF

d_gene: -
j_gene: TRBJ2-2
abundance: -
v_gene: TRBV19
CDR3nt: TGTGCCAGTAGTATAGACGAGAGTTACACCGGGGAGCTGTTTTTT
CDR3aa: CASSIDESYTGELFF

d_gene: -
j_gene: TRBJ2-1
abundance: -
v_gene: TRBV25-1
CDR3nt: TGTGCCAGCAGTGGTCTAGTGAACTACAATGAGCAGTTCTTC
CDR3aa: CASSGLVNYNEQFF

d_gene: -
j_gene: TRBJ1-1
abundance: -
v_gene: TRBV5-6
CDR3nt: TGTGCCAGCAGCAACACTAACACTGAAGCTTTCTTT
CDR3aa: CASSNTNTEAFF

d_gene: -
j_gene: TRBJ1-3
abundance: -
v_gene: TRBV20-1
CDR3nt: TGCAGTGCTAGAGATCTAACCTGGGGCTGGGCCACCATATATTTT
CDR3aa: CSARDLTWGWATIYF

d_gene: -
j_gene: TRBJ2-1
abundance: many
v_gene: TRBV7-9
CDR3nt: TGTGCCAGCAGCGGCTCCGCGGGTAGCTCCTACAATGAGCAGTTCTTC
CDR3aa: CASSGSAGSSYNEQFF

d_gene: -
j_gene: TRBJ1-2
abundance: few
v_gene: TRBV6-1
CDR3nt: TGTGCCAGCATGAGGGGGGGGGTTAACTATGGCTACACCTTC
CDR3aa: CASMRGGVNYGYTF

d_gene: -
j_gene: TRBJ2-2
abundance: few
v_gene: TRBV14
CDR3nt: TGTGCCAGCAGCCATCTTGACAGCACCGGGGAGCTGTTTTTT
CDR3aa: CASSHLDSTGELFF

d_gene: -
j_gene: TRBJ1-2
abundance: -
v_gene: TRBV10-3
CDR3nt: TGTGCCATCAGCCCGGATGGAAACTATGGCTACACCTTC
CDR3aa: CAISPDGNYGYTF

d_gene: TRBD1
j_gene: TRBJ1-1
abundance: -
v_gene: TRBV11-1
CDR3nt: TGTGCCAGCAGCTTAGCATCGGAGGGGGCGAACACTGAAGCTTTCTTT
CDR3aa: CASSLASEGANTEAFF

d_gene: TRBD1
j_gene: TRBJ2-7
abundance: few
v_gene: TRBV4-1
CDR3nt: TGTGCCAGCAGCCAAGAGGGACAGGTGCTCTCCTACGAGCAGTACTTC
CDR3aa: CASSQEGQVLSYEQYF

d_gene: -
j_gene: TRBJ2-3
abundance: -
v_gene: TRBV27
CDR3nt: TGTGCCAGCAGTGAAAAGCTCGAATCGTCTTCAGATACGCAGTATTTT
CDR3aa: CASSEKLESSSDTQYF

d_gene: -
j_gene: TRBJ2-1
abundance: -
v_gene: TRBV2
CDR3nt: TGTGCCAGCACAGGGTCCCCCAATGAGCAGTTCTTC
CDR3aa: CASTGSPNEQFF

d_gene: TRBD1
j_gene: TRBJ1-1
abundance: -
v_gene: TRBV2
CDR3nt: TGTGCCAGCGGTTTTGGACAGGGAGGAACTGAAGCTTTCTTT
CDR3aa: CASGFGQGGTEAFF

d_gene: -
j_gene: TRBJ2-2
abundance: -
v_gene: TRBV6-6
CDR3nt: TGTGCCAGCATGTCGGAACTGAACACCGGGGAGCTGTTTTTT
CDR3aa: CASMSELNTGELFF

d_gene: -
j_gene: TRBJ2-6
abundance: many
v_gene: TRBV7-9
CDR3nt: TGTGCCAGCAGCTTGACAGGCCGGGGGGCCAACGTCCTGACTTTC
CDR3aa: CASSLTGRGANVLTF

d_gene: TRBD2
j_gene: TRBJ2-4
abundance: -
v_gene: TRBV20-1
CDR3nt: TGCAGTGCTAGAGGCAGCGGGGGTTTAAGATACTTC
CDR3aa: CSARGSGGLRYF

d_gene: -
j_gene: TRBJ1-1
abundance: few
v_gene: TRBV6-6
CDR3nt: TGTGCCAGCAGTTTCCTCGGAGGGTCGAACACTGAAGCTTTCTTT
CDR3aa: CASSFLGGSNTEAFF

d_gene: -
j_gene: TRBJ2-7
abundance: few
v_gene: TRBV7-9
CDR3nt: TGTGCCAGCAGCCCAGATCGTGGCGAGCAGTACTTC
CDR3aa: CASSPDRGEQYF

d_gene: -
j_gene: TRBJ1-2
abundance: few
v_gene: TRBV4-1
CDR3nt: TGCGCCAGCAGCCAAGATTCTCAGGGCGACCTGGACTACACCTTC
CDR3aa: CASSQDSQGDLDYTF

d_gene: TRBD1
j_gene: TRBJ1-6
abundance: few
v_gene: TRBV27
CDR3nt: TGTGCCAGCAGTGGGGCAGGGGGCGCGTCACCCCTCCACTTT
CDR3aa: CASSGAGGASPLHF